This T cell receptor beta chain is from a study of blood T cell repertoires in COVID-19. In the study overall: Samples came from the United States, Italy and Spain, spanning acute and convalescent COVID-19. The analysed material was cDNA or gDNA that came from T cells, B-cell-depleted T cells, or PBMCs.

Germline CDR1 and CDR2: SQVTM and ANQGSEA. This CDR3 is 10 amino acids long. Deletions cut 5 bases from V and 5 bases from J, with 6 bases between. Profiled with immunoSEQ multiplex PCR; TCRdb holds only in-frame clones, not every one. The data show about 200,000 clones, with about 86% seen just once and about 2.2% held by the top ten. The sequenced material came from peripheral blood. The chain combines TRBV29-1 with TRBJ2-5, with D hard to call. The sequence derives from a woman aged 45-65 years with acute or convalescent COVID-19. CDR3 bases: TGCAGCGTTTATCAGGAGACCCAGTACTTC. This codes for CSVYQETQYF.